This TCR beta chain was obtained from a study of blood T cell repertoires in COVID-19. Study information: Sites across the United States, Italy and Spain contributed samples from acute and convalescent COVID-19. PBMCs, B-cell-depleted T cells, or T cells provided the cDNA or gDNA that made up the material.

CDR3 length: 13 amino acids. The V and J ends lost 3 bases and 5 bases respectively, with 7 bases between them. In germline, CDR1 is LNHDA, CDR2 SQIVND (reference sequence). In the authors' methods: Reference gene primer amplification gave nucleated cell count estimates. Sequencing used immunoSEQ multiplex PCR; TCRdb keeps in-frame clones, though not all of them. V, J and clone size were drawn from that table, and D and trimming were deduced from the DNA. The profile shows over 90,000 clones, about 78% of them singletons. Sequenced sample: peripheral blood. This chain connects TRBV19 to TRBJ1-4; D call uncertain. The TCR comes from a man aged 60-69 years with active or convalescent COVID-19. CDR3 bases: TGTGCCAGTAGTATGCGACAAAATGAAAAACTGTTTTTT. Protein product: CASSMRQNEKLFF.